This is a list of T cell receptor beta chains from one sample in a study of T cell repertoires in breast cancer. TCRdb used MiXCR to reprocess the emulsion pairing reads, holding one entry per CDR3 protein. Of some 37,000 distinct CDR3 sequences in the sample, roughly 42% are singletons; the top ten hold approximately 62%. The specimen sequenced was CD8+ T cells. The receptors come from a pool of human donors with breast cancer or a healthy control (not recorded which). CDR3s include the opening cysteine and the closing phenylalanine or tryptophan. A D gene is named only where the DNA matches it firmly. Clone size is shown for a subset of rows, as once, few, many or a class of expanded clone.

J gene: TRBJ2-3
V gene: TRBV13
clone size: few
D gene: NA
CDR3 protein: CASSTQATDTQYF

J gene: TRBJ2-1
V gene: TRBV6-1
clone size: few
D gene: NA
CDR3 protein: CASSRGLSGDEQFF

J gene: TRBJ2-3
V gene: TRBV2
clone size: few
D gene: TRBD2
CDR3 protein: CASSLERGGTDTQYF

J gene: TRBJ1-4
V gene: TRBV14
clone size: NA
D gene: NA
CDR3 protein: CASSPGQKTTNEKLFF

J gene: TRBJ1-2
V gene: TRBV12-3/TRBV12-4
clone size: NA
D gene: NA
CDR3 protein: CASRDGNNYGYTF

J gene: TRBJ1-2
V gene: TRBV7-9
clone size: NA
D gene: NA
CDR3 protein: CASSPPRRTNYGYTF

J gene: TRBJ2-5
V gene: TRBV6-1
clone size: NA
D gene: NA
CDR3 protein: CASNVETEGAQYF

J gene: TRBJ1-1
V gene: TRBV6-1
clone size: few
D gene: NA
CDR3 protein: CASSGGLGGIEAFF

J gene: TRBJ2-3
V gene: TRBV6-4
clone size: NA
D gene: TRBD2
CDR3 protein: CASSGAEWAGGPDTQYF

J gene: TRBJ1-5
V gene: TRBV20-1
clone size: many
D gene: NA
CDR3 protein: CSAREVGHTGQPQHF

J gene: TRBJ2-5
V gene: TRBV6-5
clone size: few
D gene: NA
CDR3 protein: CASSFSRTQYF

J gene: TRBJ1-2
V gene: TRBV27
clone size: NA
D gene: NA
CDR3 protein: CASSFGRNYGYTF

J gene: TRBJ1-4
V gene: TRBV29-1
clone size: NA
D gene: NA
CDR3 protein: CSVKGGTSEKLFF

J gene: TRBJ2-1
V gene: TRBV10-3
clone size: few
D gene: TRBD2
CDR3 protein: CAIKGASGPLNEQFF

J gene: TRBJ2-1
V gene: TRBV20-1
clone size: NA
D gene: NA
CDR3 protein: CSANPGYNEQFF

J gene: TRBJ2-3
V gene: TRBV18
clone size: NA
D gene: TRBD1
CDR3 protein: CASRTGVTDTQYF

J gene: TRBJ1-4
V gene: TRBV6-2/TRBV6-3
clone size: few
D gene: NA
CDR3 protein: CASSFGTPRELFF

J gene: TRBJ2-1
V gene: TRBV27
clone size: few
D gene: TRBD2
CDR3 protein: CASSPLSGRGNNEQFF

J gene: TRBJ2-2
V gene: TRBV20-1
clone size: NA
D gene: NA
CDR3 protein: CSAKTPQQDTGELFF

J gene: TRBJ2-1
V gene: TRBV27
clone size: few
D gene: NA
CDR3 protein: CASSFSPGIEQFF

J gene: TRBJ2-1
V gene: TRBV12-5
clone size: once
D gene: NA
CDR3 protein: CASDLEGAVEQFF

J gene: TRBJ2-1
V gene: TRBV7-2
clone size: few
D gene: TRBD1
CDR3 protein: CASSLRQGSYNEQFF

J gene: TRBJ2-4
V gene: TRBV28
clone size: few
D gene: NA
CDR3 protein: CASSFRNIQYF

J gene: TRBJ2-4
V gene: TRBV5-1
clone size: NA
D gene: NA
CDR3 protein: CASSSEAAKNIQYF

J gene: TRBJ1-3
V gene: TRBV6-2/TRBV6-3
clone size: NA
D gene: NA
CDR3 protein: CATISGNTIYF

J gene: TRBJ2-7
V gene: TRBV20-1
clone size: few
D gene: NA
CDR3 protein: CSARGFVKDKRMHEQYF

J gene: TRBJ2-5
V gene: TRBV20-1
clone size: NA
D gene: NA
CDR3 protein: CSARDHGTQETQYF

J gene: TRBJ1-5
V gene: TRBV6-1
clone size: NA
D gene: TRBD1
CDR3 protein: CASSGTGGGQPQHF

J gene: TRBJ1-1
V gene: TRBV20-1
clone size: NA
D gene: NA
CDR3 protein: CSARIGSSNTEAFF

J gene: TRBJ1-1
V gene: TRBV6-2/TRBV6-3
clone size: NA
D gene: NA
CDR3 protein: CASSYRDIPGDTEAFF

J gene: TRBJ2-5
V gene: TRBV4-2
clone size: NA
D gene: TRBD2
CDR3 protein: CASSQDSGGRGTQYF

J gene: TRBJ2-7
V gene: TRBV11-1
clone size: NA
D gene: TRBD1
CDR3 protein: CASSQSGTAYEQYF

J gene: TRBJ1-4
V gene: TRBV15
clone size: NA
D gene: NA
CDR3 protein: CATSREGWEKLFF

J gene: TRBJ2-5
V gene: TRBV29-1
clone size: NA
D gene: TRBD1
CDR3 protein: CSSLMTGSETQYF

J gene: TRBJ2-7
V gene: TRBV15
clone size: few
D gene: NA
CDR3 protein: CATSRDRDLIFYEQYF

J gene: TRBJ2-3
V gene: TRBV11-3
clone size: few
D gene: NA
CDR3 protein: CASSLDQADTQYF

J gene: TRBJ2-7
V gene: TRBV20-1
clone size: NA
D gene: NA
CDR3 protein: CSANTPASGDTYEQYF

J gene: TRBJ2-6
V gene: TRBV12-3/TRBV12-4
clone size: NA
D gene: TRBD2
CDR3 protein: CASSHPPGTTVASGVNVLTF